This T cell receptor beta chain was recorded in a study of cytomegalovirus exposure and HLA in healthy donors. Study results and caveats: Some TCR beta chains (roughly 150 of them) were listed as cytomegalovirus-associated. The only immune exposure information that was available was CMV serostatus. Later on, a genetic analysis was performed. It linked a missense variant in DCLRE1C with V- and J-gene trimming of TCR beta.

This clone has only one observation. Its antigen is undetermined. A much larger clonotype is one base distant, so this may be a read error. PCR primers comprised 60 Vbeta and 13 Jbeta primers. The protocol was immunoSEQ multiplex PCR, while the TCRdb copy is restricted to in-frame clones and leaves out a portion. The data contain about 150,000 clones, 65% to 90% of them singletons. This receptor was identified in a woman aged 45-59 years in good health and CMV-seropositive. The sequenced sample was PBMCs.

CDR3 nucleotide sequence: TGTGCCAGCAGCTTCCATGACAGGTCGGGCAGTGGTTCACCCCTCCACTTT. It translates to CASSFHDRSGSGSPLHF. The V and J genes are TRBV5-8 and TRBJ1-6, with D possibly being TRBD1 (6 bases). Germline CDR1 and CDR2: SGHTS and YDEGEE. The V end lost 2 bases, the J end lost 9 bases, and 21 bases lay between the germline ends. This CDR3 has 17 amino acids.